Following are 25 T cell receptor beta chains from one sample sequenced in a study of tumor-infiltrating lymphocytes in primary liver carcinoma. Making TCR beta cDNA involved roughly 500 ng total RNA and a constant-region primer. Each TCR beta library was derived from three nested multiplex PCR rounds that employed slightly modified ARM-PCR. Use of TRBV1-TRBV30 forward primers with a C-beta reverse primer characterized the first two PCR rounds, which lasted about 9 cycles each. Via MiXCR, TCRdb re-called the multiplex PCR reads, giving one row per CDR3 protein. Of 330,000 or so distinct CDR3 sequences in the sample, 65% were seen once. Alongside blood RNA obtained from unsorted whole blood, germline DNA was also extracted. Specimen: peripheral blood. These receptors all stem from a man aged 35-49 years with primary liver carcinoma and hepatitis B virus infection.

On this clonotype itself: A much larger clone is a single base away; this may be a read error. The V call is TRBV6-5, the J call TRBJ2-3, with D possibly being TRBD1 (6 bases). The V end lost 8 bases, the J end lost 2 bases, and 17 bases lay between the germline ends. Germline V gene lookup returns CDR1 MNHEY and CDR2 SVGAGI. The CDR3 is 15 residues long. CDR3 nucleotide sequence: TGTGCCAGCCGGACCCCAGGGGCGAACACAGATACGCAGTATTTT. Translation: CASRTPGANTDTQYF.

Details on this clonotype: This sequence may be a read error, since a much larger clone differs from it by one base. V is TRBV12-3 or TRBV12-4 and J is TRBJ2-3; TRBD2 aligns across 8 bases. This CDR3 has 15 residues. The ends lost 5 bases at V and 7 bases at J; junction bases unmatched: 11. CDR3 amino acids: CASSPIAGSGNTQYF. As DNA, the CDR3 is TGTGCCAGCAGTCCTATAGCGGGAAGTGGGAATACGCAGTATTTT.

Concerning this clonotype itself: Lacking the conserved final phenylalanine or tryptophan, this CDR3 likely reflects a read error. The rearrangement links TRBV11-3 to TRBJ2-2; D uncertain. The CDR3 extends over 16 amino acids. Trimming left V 1 base short and J 0 bases short, with 9 bases between. Germline V gene lookup returns CDR1 SGHNT and CDR2 YENEEA. CDR3: CASSLAAGANTGELFS. CDR3 DNA sequence: TGTGCCAGCAGCTTAGCGGCCGGAGCGAACACCGGGGAGCTGTTTTCC.

A note on this clonotype: An end of the junction does not agree with germline; a read error may underlie this. The chain recombines TRBV11-3 with TRBJ1-1; the D gene is possibly TRBD1 (6 bases). Germline V gene lookup returns CDR1 SGHNT and CDR2 YENEEA. The CDR3 extends over 12 amino acids. CDR3 sequence reads: CASSQGNTESFF. CDR3 coding DNA: TGTGCCAGTAGCCAGGGGAACACTGAATCTTTCTTT. The full variable domain, completed using reference TRBV11-3 and TRBJ1-1, is EAGVVQSPRYKIIEKKQPVAFWCNPISGHNTLYWYLQNLGQGPELLIRYENEEAVDDSQLPKDRFSAERLKGVDSTLKIQPAELGDSAVYLCASSQGNTESFFGQGTRLTVV.

About this clonotype itself: An end of the junction does not agree with germline; a read error may underlie this. This chain uses TRBV28 with TRBJ2-5; the match to TRBD2 covers 8 bases. Germline lookup yields CDR1 MDHEN and CDR2 SYDVKM. CDR3 length equals 13 residues. The CDR3 DNA reads as TGTGCCAGCAGTCCGTGGCGGGGGGAGATCCAGTACTTC. It yields the protein CASSPWRGEIQYF.

As regards this clonotype: Possible read error: a much larger clone is one base away. As the CDR3 is not closed by the conserved phenylalanine or tryptophan, this likely results from a read error. V and J are TRBV29-1 and TRBJ2-2, with no clear D. Germline V gene lookup returns CDR1 SQVTM and CDR2 ANQGSEA. The V end was cut by 4 bases, the J end by 1 base, with 4 bases between. The CDR3 loop spans 12 amino acids. For the CDR3, the DNA is TGCAGCGTTGCCCGGAACACCGGGGAGCTGTTTATT. Its protein is CSVARNTGELFI.

This chain connects TRBV10-3 to TRBJ2-1; D possibly corresponds to TRBD2 (6 bases). Germline loops: CDR1 ENHRY, CDR2 SYGVKD. The CDR3 spans 16 residues. V lost 9 bases, J lost 4 bases, and 22 bases lay in between. CDR3 residues: CAIRGSGPLTYNEQFF. CDR3 in DNA: TGTGCCATTAGAGGTAGCGGACCCCTAACTTACAATGAGCAGTTCTTC.

About this clonotype itself: This clone may be a read error of a much larger clone one base away. The V gene is TRBV6-5, the J gene TRBJ1-5, with 10 bases aligning to TRBD1. Trimming removed 5 bases from V and 2 bases from J; junction bases left unmatched: 9. The CDR3 has 17 amino acids. Germline loops: CDR1 MNHEY, CDR2 SVGAGI. CDR3 DNA: TGTGCCAGCAGTCGAATTCCCGGGACAGGGGGCAATCAGCCCCAGCATTTT. Protein: CASSRIPGTGGNQPQHF.

As for this clonotype: An end of the junction does not agree with germline; a read error may underlie this. The CDR3 coding sequence is TGTGCCAGCAGTCGTACCCGCGGAGGCCCCGGGGAGCTGTTATTT. It translates to CASSRTRGGPGELLF. The chain combines TRBV11-2 with TRBJ2-2, with a weak D call TRBD2 (5 bases). The V gene's germline CDR1 is SGHAT and CDR2 FQNNGV. The CDR3 spans 15 residues. Full variable domain (remainder filled in from reference TRBV11-2 and TRBJ2-2): EAGVAQSPRYKIIEKRQSVAFWCNPISGHATLYWYQQILGQGPKLLIQFQNNGVVDDSQLPKDRFSAERLKGVDSTLKIQPAKLEDSAVYLCASSRTRGGPGELLFGEGSRLTVL.

This clonotype occurred many times. DNA for the CDR3: TGTGCCAGCAGCTTAGTAGGGAATCAGGACAATGAGCAGTTCTTC. Encoded protein: CASSLVGNQDNEQFF. The chain has TRBV11-2 and TRBJ2-1; no clear D gene. The CDR3 runs 15 residues. V was cut by 1 base and J by 5 bases, with 12 bases left in between. Looked up from germline, CDR1 is SGHAT and CDR2 is FQNNGV.

With respect to this clonotype: An end of the junction differs from the germline gene, which may be a read error. The gene calls are TRBV11-2 and TRBJ2-1, with 10 bases that match TRBD1. This CDR3 contains 15 residues. Per germline, CDR1 SGHAT and CDR2 FQNNGV. The CDR3 spells CGSSLDQGTGDEHFF. The CDR3 nucleotides are TGTGGCAGCAGCTTAGATCAAGGGACAGGGGATGAGCATTTCTTC.

This clonotype was counted between two and nine times. The chain uses TRBV6-2 or TRBV6-3 and TRBJ1-1; D call uncertain. The V gene lost 10 bases and the J gene lost 3 bases, with 18 bases spanning the gap. CDR3 length equals 14 residues. Germline CDR1 and CDR2: MNHEY and SVGEGT. The CDR3 region has the DNA TGTGCCAACAGCGACCTTCGAACGCACACTGAAGCTTTCTTT. Residues: CANSDLRTHTEAFF.

The chain recombines TRBV28 with TRBJ1-2; TRBD1 might be the D (6 bases). Per the germline V gene, CDR1 is MDHEN and CDR2 is SYDVKM. Trimming pared 3 bases from V and 7 bases from J, leaving 12 bases between. The CDR3 spans 13 residues. CDR3 bases: TGTGCCAGCAGTTTTAAGGGGGTGGGTGGCTACACCTTC. Amino acids: CASSFKGVGGYTF.

The V call is TRBV6-2 or TRBV6-3, the J call TRBJ1-1; the D is unclear. The CDR3 contains 11 residues. Germline CDR1 and CDR2: MNHEY and SVGEGT. V lost 5 bases, J lost 7 bases, and 8 bases lay in between. The CDR3: CASSDIDEAFF. The CDR3 region has the DNA TGTGCCAGCAGTGACATAGATGAAGCTTTCTTT.

Concerning this clonotype itself: A much larger clone lies one base from this, so it may be a read error. This is likely a read error, given that the CDR3 carries no conserved phenylalanine or tryptophan at its end. J is TRBJ1-5 and V is TRBV12-3 or TRBV12-4; 7 nucleotides align to TRBD1. V trimming: 1 base; J trimming: 2 bases; junction bases outside the gene matches: 8. The length of the CDR3 is 17 residues. For the CDR3, the DNA is TGTGCCAGCAGTTTAGGGGAGACAGGGCGGCGCAATCAGCCCCAGCATTCT. Translation: CASSLGETGRRNQPQHS.

With respect to this clonotype: A read error is likely, as this CDR3 ends without the conserved phenylalanine or tryptophan. The DNA is left out, because the CDR3 cannot be placed on it with certainty; the CDR3 is given as TCRdb lists it. The rearrangement joins TRBV5-1 to TRBJ2-3; the D call of TRBD2 is as the table states it, not checked on the DNA. From its first to its last residue, the CDR3 has 14 amino acids. The germline gives CDR1 SGHRS, CDR2 YFSETQ. This CDR3 is CASSSQTAADTQYL.

This rearrangement joins TRBV11-1 to TRBJ2-1; TRBD1 might be the D (5 bases). Trimming removed 8 bases at V and 8 bases at J, with 19 bases between. The CDR3 contains 14 residues. The germline CDR1 and CDR2 sequences are SGHAT and FQDESV (reference sequence). The CDR3 bases are TGTGCCAGCGGCACCAGGGCCTCCTCCTATGAGCAGTTCTTC. Its protein is CASGTRASSYEQFF.

As to this clonotype: The germline gene is not matched at one end of the junction; a read error may be the cause. This chain links TRBV11-2 with TRBJ2-7; TRBD2 aligns across 8 bases. Germline CDR1 reads SGHAT; CDR2 reads FQNNGV. CDR3 size: 13 residues. CDR3 sequence: CAGSSNSGTEQYF. The CDR3 DNA follows: TGTGCCGGCAGCTCCAATAGCGGGACCGAGCAGTACTTC.

Turning to this clonotype: Possible read error: a much larger clone is one base away. The chain carries TRBV10-3 and TRBJ1-1; tentative D call: TRBD1 (5 bases). V lost 8 bases to trimming and J lost 3 bases, with 13 bases between them. Germline lookup yields CDR1 ENHRY and CDR2 SYGVKD. This CDR3 comprises 13 residues. The CDR3 loop reads CAIDIRDDTEAFF. The CDR3 DNA is TGTGCCATCGACATCAGGGATGACACTGAAGCTTTCTTT.

This clonotype was seen repeatedly, ten times or more. This rearrangement joins TRBV4-2 to TRBJ2-2; 8 nucleotides line up with TRBD2. Trimming at V came to 0 bases and at J to 1 base, leaving 10 bases not matched to a gene. Germline loops: CDR1 LGHNA, CDR2 YNFKEQ. The CDR3 is 19 amino acids. This CDR3 is CASSQDNAGGSRNTGELFF. CDR3 bases: TGTGCCAGCAGCCAAGATAATGCGGGGGGCTCGCGGAACACCGGGGAGCTGTTTTTT.

This clonotype was counted between two and nine times. Since no conserved phenylalanine or tryptophan closes the CDR3, a read error is the likely cause. The limits of the CDR3 on the DNA are not certain, so only TCRdb's listed CDR3 is given. The chain has TRBV4-3 and TRBJ2-5; the table's D call, TRBD2, was not checked against the DNA. The CDR3 is 16 residues long, ends included. In germline, CDR1 is LGHNA, CDR2 YSLEER. The CDR3 loop is CASSQEVTSGRAGAFT.

In the case of this clonotype: The junction departs from the called germline gene at one end, perhaps through a read error. The chain has TRBV11-2 and TRBJ2-1; D is unresolved. CDR1 SGHAT and CDR2 FQNNGV come from the germline V gene. The CDR3 has 12 amino acids. The chain's CDR3 is CSSSLDRNEHFF. The CDR3 nucleotides read TGTTCCAGCAGCTTAGATCGCAATGAGCATTTCTTC.

As for this clonotype: This may be a read error: a much more frequent sequence differs by one nucleotide. The CDR3: CASRARQGISYEQYF. As DNA, the CDR3 is TGTGCCAGCAGAGCCCGACAGGGTATCTCCTACGAGCAGTACTTC. The rearrangement links TRBV14 to TRBJ2-7; 7 positions match TRBD1. CDR3 size: 15 residues. The germline gives CDR1 SGHDN, CDR2 FVKESK. The ends lost 6 bases at V and 0 bases at J; junction bases unmatched: 8.

Comment on this clonotype: It may be a read error: a sequence one base away is much more abundant. V gene TRBV5-6 combines with J gene TRBJ2-7; the match to TRBD1 covers 9 bases. Germline V gene sequence: CDR1 SGHDT, CDR2 YYEEEE. CDR3 size: 14 residues. CDR3 in amino acids: CANSPGQGHYEQYF. DNA of the CDR3: TGTGCCAACAGCCCGGGACAGGGACACTACGAGCAGTACTTC.

Concerning this clonotype itself: This CDR3 is missing its conserved last phenylalanine or tryptophan, likely due to a read error. The J gene is TRBJ2-7, the V gene TRBV11-2; TRBD2 might be the D (5 bases). The CDR3 length is 15 residues. CDR1 is SGHAT, CDR2 FQNNGV, per germline. CDR3 region: CASGLESGISGEQYL. CDR3 nucleotide sequence: TGTGCCAGCGGCTTAGAGTCCGGGATCTCTGGCGAACAGTACCTC.